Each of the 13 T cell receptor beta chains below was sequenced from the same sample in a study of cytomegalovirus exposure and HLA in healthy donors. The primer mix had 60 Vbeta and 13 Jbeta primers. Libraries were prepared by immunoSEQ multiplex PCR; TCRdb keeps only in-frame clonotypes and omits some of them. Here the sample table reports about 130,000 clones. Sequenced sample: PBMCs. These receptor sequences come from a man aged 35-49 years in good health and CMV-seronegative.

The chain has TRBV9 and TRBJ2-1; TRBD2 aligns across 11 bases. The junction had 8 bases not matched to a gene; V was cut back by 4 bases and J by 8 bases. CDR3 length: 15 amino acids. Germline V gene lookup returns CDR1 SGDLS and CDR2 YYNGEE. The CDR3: CASSTRLAGSYEQFF. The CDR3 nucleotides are TGTGCCAGCAGCACCAGACTAGCGGGAAGTTATGAGCAGTTCTTC.

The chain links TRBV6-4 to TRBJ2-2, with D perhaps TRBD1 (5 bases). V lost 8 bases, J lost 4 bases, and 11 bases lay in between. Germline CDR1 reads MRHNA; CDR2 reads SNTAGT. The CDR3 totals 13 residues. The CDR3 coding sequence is TGTGCCAGCTCACAGGAGATCACCGGGGAGCTGTTTTTT. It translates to CASSQEITGELFF.

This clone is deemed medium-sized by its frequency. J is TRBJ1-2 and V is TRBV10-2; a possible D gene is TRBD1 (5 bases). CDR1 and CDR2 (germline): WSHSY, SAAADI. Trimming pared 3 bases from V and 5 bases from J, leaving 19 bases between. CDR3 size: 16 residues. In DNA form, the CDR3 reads TGCGCCAGCAGTGACCGGGCAGGGTGGGCAGGGTATGGCTACACCTTC. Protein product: CASSDRAGWAGYGYTF.

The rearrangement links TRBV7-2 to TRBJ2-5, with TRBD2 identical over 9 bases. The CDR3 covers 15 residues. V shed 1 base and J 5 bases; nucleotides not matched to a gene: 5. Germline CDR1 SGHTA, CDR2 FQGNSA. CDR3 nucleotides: TGTGCCAGCAGCTTAGTAGCGGGAGTGGGTGAGACCCAGTACTTC. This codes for CASSLVAGVGETQYF.

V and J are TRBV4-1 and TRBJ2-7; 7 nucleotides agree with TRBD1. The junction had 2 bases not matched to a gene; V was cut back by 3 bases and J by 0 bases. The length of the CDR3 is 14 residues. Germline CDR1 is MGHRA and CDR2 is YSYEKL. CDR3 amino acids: CASSQGQLSYEQYF. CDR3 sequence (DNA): TGCGCCAGCAGCCAGGGACAGCTCTCCTACGAGCAGTACTTC.

The CDR3 nucleotides are TGTGCCAGCAGTGAAAGATGGAAGGGGAACTTAAGAAACACCATATATTTT. Translating gives CASSERWKGNLRNTIYF. The rearrangement uses TRBV2 and TRBJ1-3; possibly TRBD1 for D (5 bases). The CDR3 consists of 17 residues. Deletions cut 2 bases from V and 5 bases from J, with 19 bases between. CDR1 and CDR2 from the germline V gene are SNHLY and FYNNEI.

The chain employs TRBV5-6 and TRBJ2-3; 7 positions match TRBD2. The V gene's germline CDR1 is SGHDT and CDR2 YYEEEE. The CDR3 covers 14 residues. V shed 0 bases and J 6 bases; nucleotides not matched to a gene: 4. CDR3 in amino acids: CASSLGGRGDTQYF. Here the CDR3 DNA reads TGTGCCAGCAGCTTGGGCGGGAGAGGTGATACGCAGTATTTT.

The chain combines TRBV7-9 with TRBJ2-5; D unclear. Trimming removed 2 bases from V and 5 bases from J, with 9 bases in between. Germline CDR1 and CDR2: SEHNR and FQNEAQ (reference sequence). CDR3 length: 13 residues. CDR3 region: CASSLRGLETQYF. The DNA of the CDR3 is TGTGCCAGCAGCTTACGCGGCTTGGAGACCCAGTACTTC.

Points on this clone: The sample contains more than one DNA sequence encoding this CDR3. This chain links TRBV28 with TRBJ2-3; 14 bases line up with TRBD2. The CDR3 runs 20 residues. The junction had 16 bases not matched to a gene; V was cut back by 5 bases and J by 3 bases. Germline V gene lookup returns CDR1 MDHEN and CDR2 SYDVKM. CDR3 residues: CASSPAGLAGAPLRTDTQYF. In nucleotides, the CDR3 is TGTGCCAGCAGTCCAGCGGGACTAGCGGGAGCACCGTTGAGGACAGATACGCAGTATTTT.

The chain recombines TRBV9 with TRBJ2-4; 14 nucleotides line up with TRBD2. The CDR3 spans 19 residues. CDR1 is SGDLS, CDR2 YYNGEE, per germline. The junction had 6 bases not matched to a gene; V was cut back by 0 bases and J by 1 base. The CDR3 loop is CASSVDGLAGGGAKNIQYF. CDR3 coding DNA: TGTGCCAGCAGCGTAGATGGACTAGCGGGAGGTGGCGCCAAAAACATTCAGTACTTC.

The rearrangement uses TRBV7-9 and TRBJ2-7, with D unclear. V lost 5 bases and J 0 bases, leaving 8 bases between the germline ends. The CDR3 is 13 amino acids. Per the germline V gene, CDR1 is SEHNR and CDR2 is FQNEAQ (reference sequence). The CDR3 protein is CASSRENSYEQYF. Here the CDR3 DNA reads TGTGCCAGCAGCCGCGAGAACTCCTACGAGCAGTACTTC.

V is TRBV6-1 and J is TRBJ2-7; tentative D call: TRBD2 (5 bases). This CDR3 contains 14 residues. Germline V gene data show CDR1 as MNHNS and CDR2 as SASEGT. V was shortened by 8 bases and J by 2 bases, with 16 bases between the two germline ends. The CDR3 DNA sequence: TGTGCCAGCGTGAGGGCCGTAAGAACCTACGAGCAGTACTTC. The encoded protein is CASVRAVRTYEQYF.

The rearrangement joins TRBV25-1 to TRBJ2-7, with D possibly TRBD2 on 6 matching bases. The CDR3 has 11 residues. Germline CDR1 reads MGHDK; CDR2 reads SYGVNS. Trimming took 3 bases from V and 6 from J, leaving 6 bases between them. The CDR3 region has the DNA TGTGCCAGCAGTGACGGGAGCGAGCAGTACTTC. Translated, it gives CASSDGSEQYF.